The 22 T cell receptor beta chains below were found in one sample sequenced in a study of CD8 T cells in Susac syndrome. Reverse transcription of about 0.5 to 1 ug RNA used random hexamers. MiXCR was run by TCRdb on the immunoSEQ multiplex PCR reads, yielding one entry per CDR3 protein. The profile shows 130,000 to 150,000 distinct CDR3 sequences, 90% to 95% of them singletons. Material: CD8+ T cells from PBMCs. These TCRs come from a human donor in good health.

V and J are TRBV27 and TRBJ2-2; unclear D gene. Trimming removed 7 bases at V and 3 bases at J, with 9 bases between. CDR1 is MNHEY, CDR2 SMNVEV, per germline (reference sequence). The CDR3 runs 13 residues. The CDR3 DNA reads TGTGCCAGCATAAGAGCCTACACCGGGGAGCTGTTTTTT. It is translated as CASIRAYTGELFF.

V usage is TRBV24-1 and J usage is TRBJ2-5; 10 nucleotides match TRBD1. This CDR3 region has 16 residues. Per germline, CDR1 KGHDR and CDR2 SFDVKD. With 7 bases clipped from V and 4 bases from J, the junction kept 11 bases outside the gene matches. The CDR3 loop reads CATSDRQGALGETQYF. Written as DNA, the CDR3 is TGTGCCACCAGCGATAGACAGGGGGCCTTAGGAGAGACCCAGTACTTC.

The chain recombines TRBV3-1 with TRBJ2-7; D unclear. This CDR3 has 14 amino acids. Germline V gene data show CDR1 as LGHDT and CDR2 as YNNKEL (reference sequence). Deletions cut 6 bases from V and 2 bases from J, with 14 bases between. The CDR3 region has the DNA TGTGCCAGCAGTATCAACGACGGAACCTACGAGCAGTACTTC. Translating gives CASSINDGTYEQYF.

V gene TRBV4-2 combines with J gene TRBJ1-1; no clear D. Germline V gives CDR1 LGHNA, CDR2 YNFKEQ. The CDR3 is 13 residues long. V dropped 4 bases and J dropped 1 base, with 7 bases sitting between them. CDR3 residues: CASSPYKNTEAFF. CDR3 bases: TGTGCCAGCAGCCCCTACAAGAACACTGAAGCTTTCTTT.

This chain uses TRBV27 with TRBJ2-4; 7 nucleotides agree with TRBD1. The CDR3 extends over 13 amino acids. Trimming took 6 bases from V and 7 from J; bases not matched to a gene: 6. Germline V gene data show CDR1 as MNHEY and CDR2 as SMNVEV (reference sequence). The CDR3 here is CASSPPGGNIQYF. In DNA form, the CDR3 reads TGTGCCAGCAGCCCGCCAGGGGGTAACATTCAGTACTTC.

V is TRBV25-1 and J is TRBJ2-7, with D tentatively TRBD1 or TRBD2 (5 bases each). V was trimmed by 4 bases and J by 6 bases, leaving 19 bases between them. The CDR3 covers 15 residues. Germline V gene data show CDR1 as MGHDK and CDR2 as SYGVNS. CDR3 coding DNA: TGTGCCAGCAGTGCAGGGACCCACCCGTCCAGCGAGCAGTACTTC. Its protein is CASSAGTHPSSEQYF.

This chain uses TRBV7-2 with TRBJ2-7; 10 bases fit TRBD2. The CDR3 is 14 residues long. With 5 bases clipped from V and 3 bases from J, the junction kept 4 bases outside the gene matches. The germline V gene has CDR1 SGHTA and CDR2 FQGNSA. As DNA, the CDR3 is TGTGCCAGCAGCGAACTAGCGGGATTCTACGAGCAGTACTTC. Protein: CASSELAGFYEQYF.

This rearrangement joins TRBV7-2 to TRBJ2-3; maybe TRBD2 (6 bases). The CDR3 sequence is 15 residues long. The germline gives CDR1 SGHTA, CDR2 FQGNSA. The V end lost 8 bases, the J end lost 2 bases, and 17 bases lay between the germline ends. The CDR3 bases are TGTGCCAGCGCGATCAGGCGGGATAACACAGATACGCAGTATTTT. This encodes CASAIRRDNTDTQYF.

J is TRBJ2-5 and V is TRBV12-3 or TRBV12-4, with D tentatively TRBD1 or TRBD2 (5 bases each). CDR3 length: 14 residues. The V gene lost 5 bases and the J gene lost 5 bases, with 15 bases spanning the gap. The CDR3 region has the DNA TGTGCCAGCAGTAACATAGAGGGGCGGGAGACCCAGTACTTC. The encoded protein is CASSNIEGRETQYF.

This chain connects TRBV20-1 to TRBJ2-2; the match to TRBD2 covers 8 bases. Losses at the gene ends were 0 bases for V and 0 bases for J; bases not matched to a gene: 6. CDR1 and CDR2 from the germline V gene are DFQATT and SNEGSKA (reference sequence). The CDR3 spans 17 residues. As DNA, the CDR3 is TGCAGTGCTAGAGACGTGGCGGGAGGATCGAACACCGGGGAGCTGTTTTTT. It yields the protein CSARDVAGGSNTGELFF.

The DNA of the CDR3 is TGTGCCAGCAGCTTCATCTACAATGAGCAGTTCTTC. Its protein is CASSFIYNEQFF. The chain links TRBV7-6 to TRBJ2-1; D is uncertain. V lost 3 bases, J lost 3 bases, and 3 bases lay in between. CDR1 is SGHVS and CDR2 is FNYEAQ in the germline V gene. The CDR3 length is 12 residues.

The chain couples TRBV3-1 to TRBJ2-1; D is perhaps TRBD2 (5 bases). CDR1 and CDR2 from the germline V gene are LGHDT and YNNKEL (reference sequence). The CDR3 runs to 12 residues. V lost 0 bases and J 16 bases, leaving 13 bases between the germline ends. CDR3 DNA sequence: TGTGCCAGCAGCCAAGAAGATAGAGGGCCATTCTTC. This sequence encodes CASSQEDRGPFF.

This clonotype has a single count. CDR3 DNA sequence: TGTGCCTGGAAAAGGGGCTGGGAGCAGTTCTTC. Amino acid sequence: CAWKRGWEQFF. V and J are TRBV30 and TRBJ2-1, with a possible D match to TRBD1 (5 bases). V lost 4 bases to trimming and J lost 10 bases, with 11 bases between them. The length of the CDR3 is 11 residues. Germline CDR1 and CDR2: GTSNPN and SVGIG (reference sequence).

The V gene is TRBV4-3, the J gene TRBJ2-7, with a possible D match to TRBD1 (6 bases). Germline V lookup: CDR1 LGHNA, CDR2 YSLEER. V gave up 2 bases and J gave up 1 base, with 12 bases separating them. This CDR3 has 15 residues. This chain's CDR3 is CASSQSPGQSYEQYF. CDR3 sequence (DNA): TGCGCCAGCAGCCAATCACCGGGACAATCCTACGAGCAGTACTTC.

The chain combines TRBV7-9 with TRBJ2-1; D remains ambiguous. With 5 bases removed from V and 9 bases from J, the gap between germline ends came to 11 bases. The CDR3 runs 12 residues. Germline-derived CDR1 and CDR2 are SEHNR and FQNEAQ (reference sequence). The CDR3 protein is CASSPRNGEQFF. CDR3 in DNA: TGTGCCAGCAGCCCTCGTAATGGTGAGCAGTTCTTC.

The chain has TRBV6-2 or TRBV6-3 and TRBJ2-1; perhaps TRBD1 as D (5 bases). The germline gives CDR1 MNHEY, CDR2 SVGEGT. CDR3 size: 15 residues. V was shortened by 6 bases and J by 1 base, with 13 bases between the two germline ends. CDR3: CASSLTQGSYNEQFF. CDR3 bases: TGTGCCAGCAGCCTTACCCAGGGATCCTACAATGAGCAGTTCTTC.

This clonotype was seen more than once but under ten times. The CDR3 reads CASSLGQQDTQYF. The CDR3 DNA reads TGTGCCAGCAGCTTAGGTCAGCAGGATACGCAGTATTTT. The V gene is TRBV7-8, the J gene TRBJ2-3, with D hard to call. The CDR3 consists of 13 residues. CDR1 is SGHVS, CDR2 FQNEAQ, per germline. Trimming left V 1 base short and J 6 bases short, with 8 bases between.

This clonotype was counted a single time. CDR3 coding DNA: TGTGCCAGCAGCTTACCCGGGACTAGTCCCTACGAGCAGTACTTC. Translated: CASSLPGTSPYEQYF. The chain is built from TRBV5-4 and TRBJ2-7; 8 bases map to TRBD2. The V gene end was trimmed by 2 bases and the J gene end by 2 bases; junction bases not matched to a gene: 6. This CDR3 is built from 15 residues. The germline CDR1 and CDR2 sequences are SGHNT and YYREEE (reference sequence). Based on the CDR3 plus reference TRBV5-4 and TRBJ2-7, the full variable domain is ETGVTQSPTHLIKTRGQQVTLRCSSQSGHNTVSWYQQALGQGPQFIFQYYREEENGRGNFPPRFSGLQFPNYSSELNVNALELDDSALYLCASSLPGTSPYEQYFGPGTRLTVT.

V and J are TRBV6-2 or TRBV6-3 and TRBJ2-1; D gene ambiguous. V gave up 7 bases and J gave up 4 bases, with 26 bases separating them. The CDR3 runs to 18 residues. The germline V gene encodes CDR1 MNHEY and CDR2 SVGEGT. CDR3 sequence: CASTPVTVWAGFYNEQFF. The CDR3 nucleotides read TGTGCCAGCACCCCCGTTACGGTTTGGGCAGGTTTTTACAATGAGCAGTTCTTC.

V is TRBV6-5 and J is TRBJ2-1; D perhaps matches TRBD2 (6 bases). CDR1 MNHEY and CDR2 SVGAGI come from the germline V gene. Trimming removed 0 bases from V and 8 bases from J, with 17 bases in between. The CDR3 is 16 amino acids. CDR3 amino acids: CASSYSLLALTDEQFF. As DNA, the CDR3 is TGTGCCAGCAGTTACTCGTTACTAGCTCTTACGGATGAGCAGTTCTTC.

This clonotype has just one count. The J gene is TRBJ1-1, the V gene TRBV4-3; D uncertain. The V end lost 0 bases, the J end lost 1 base, and 9 bases lay between the germline ends. The CDR3 is 15 residues long. Germline-derived CDR1 and CDR2 are LGHNA and YSLEER. This CDR3 reads CASSQDVTANTEAFF. CDR3 in DNA: TGCGCCAGCAGCCAAGACGTCACAGCGAACACTGAAGCTTTCTTT.

At least ten counts were recorded for this clonotype. The chain links TRBV12-3 or TRBV12-4 to TRBJ2-1; D possibly corresponds to TRBD2 (6 bases). This CDR3 comprises 12 residues. Trimming stripped 1 base from V and 8 bases from J, with 6 bases between. CDR3 bases: TGTGCCAGCAGTTTAGGGGGGGATGAGCAGTTCTTC. This encodes CASSLGGDEQFF.